The rows below give T cell receptor beta chains drawn from one sample of a study of blood T cell repertoires in COVID-19. TCRdb's copy holds only in-frame clones and misses some; the assay was immunoSEQ multiplex PCR. The table shows around 45,000 clones, with 87% occurring only once. The specimen sequenced was peripheral blood. These receptors were obtained from a man between 60 and 70 years old with active COVID-19. CDR3s include the opening cysteine and the closing phenylalanine or tryptophan. D genes are given only for firm matches. Clone size, where shown, is once, few, many, or a class for clones that have expanded.

V,size,D,J,DNA,CDR3
TRBV4-1,-,-,TRBJ2-7,TGCGCCAGCAGCCAAGAGGGCGACTATTACGAGCAGTACTTC,CASSQEGDYYEQYF
TRBV12-5,-,TRBD1,TRBJ2-5,TGTGCTAGTGGTTTGGGACAGGGGTACCAAGAGACCCAGTACTTC,CASGLGQGYQETQYF
TRBV7-9,once,-,TRBJ2-2,TGTGCCAGCAGCTCGGGACAGAACACCGGGGAGCTGTTTTTT,CASSSGQNTGELFF
TRBV4-3,-,TRBD2,TRBJ2-5,TGCGCCAGCAGCCAAGACACTAGCGGGGGAGAGACCCAGTACTTC,CASSQDTSGGETQYF
TRBV30,-,TRBD1,TRBJ2-7,TGTGCCTGGACAAATGGGCAGGGGGCGACCTACGAGCAGTACTTC,CAWTNGQGATYEQYF
TRBV4-3,-,TRBD1,TRBJ1-1,TGCGCCAGCAGCCAAGCACAGGGGATGAACACTGAAGCTTTCTTT,CASSQAQGMNTEAFF
TRBV30,-,TRBD1,TRBJ2-3,TGTGCCTGGAGTGTACCCAGGGGGGACAGGGGATTCACAGATACGCAGTATTTT,CAWSVPRGDRGFTDTQYF
TRBV7-9,-,TRBD2,TRBJ2-7,TGTGCCAGCAGCTCCAGACTAGCGGGGGGGCCCCAGTACTTC,CASSSRLAGGPQYF
TRBV5-5,-,TRBD2,TRBJ2-1,TGTGCCAGCAGCTCCAAGCGGGGGAGCTCCTACAATGAGCAGTTCTTC,CASSSKRGSSYNEQFF
TRBV7-9,-,-,TRBJ1-2,TGTGCCAGCAGCTTAGGACAGAATGGCTACACCTTC,CASSLGQNGYTF
TRBV6-2/TRBV6-3,-,TRBD1,TRBJ2-2,TGTGCCAGCAGTTACTCGACACCGGACAGGCGGGTGTACACCGGGGAGCTGTTTTTT,CASSYSTPDRRVYTGELFF
TRBV5-4,-,TRBD2,TRBJ2-1,TGTGCCAGCAGCTCCCGACGGACTAGTTCCTATGAGCAGTTCTTC,CASSSRRTSSYEQFF
TRBV12-3/TRBV12-4,-,-,TRBJ1-5,TGTGCCAGCAGTTTACTGTCCAATCAGCCCCAGCATTTT,CASSLLSNQPQHF
TRBV19,-,-,TRBJ2-7,TGTGCCAGTAGTTTCTCTAACTCCTACGAGCAGTACTTC,CASSFSNSYEQYF
TRBV9,-,TRBD2,TRBJ2-7,TGTGCCAGCAGCCCGGGGGGACTAGCGGGAGACGAGCAGTACTTC,CASSPGGLAGDEQYF
TRBV7-9,-,-,TRBJ2-2,TGTGCCAGCACCCAAGCAGGGGGGGCAGGCACCGGGGAGCTGTTTTTT,CASTQAGGAGTGELFF
TRBV9,-,-,TRBJ1-1,TGTGCCAGCAGCGTAGGCGGCATGAACACTGAAGCTTTCTTT,CASSVGGMNTEAFF